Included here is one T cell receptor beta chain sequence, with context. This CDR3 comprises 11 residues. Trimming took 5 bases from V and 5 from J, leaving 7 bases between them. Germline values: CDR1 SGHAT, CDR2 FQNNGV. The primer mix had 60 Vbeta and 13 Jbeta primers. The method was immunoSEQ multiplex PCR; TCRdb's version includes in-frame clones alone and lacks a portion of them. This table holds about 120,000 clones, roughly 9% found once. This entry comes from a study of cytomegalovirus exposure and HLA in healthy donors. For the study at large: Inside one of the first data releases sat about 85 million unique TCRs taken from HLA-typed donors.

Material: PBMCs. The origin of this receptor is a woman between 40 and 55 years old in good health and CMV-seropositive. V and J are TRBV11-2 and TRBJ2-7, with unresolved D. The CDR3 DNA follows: TGTGCCAGCAGCCCCGCGGACGAGCAGTACTTC. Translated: CASSPADEQYF.